This T cell receptor (beta chain) was recorded in a study of beta chain features in type 1 diabetes (dated by TCRdb to 2016 to 2019). About the investigation overall: Patients and healthy donors did not differ in mean age, gender distribution, total cell number or subset yield. Regulatory and stem cell-like memory subsets were isolated from only 8 patients and about 8 healthy donors, whereas naive and central memory subsets came from all 30 or so donors. A total of roughly 110 million sorted cells were examined across all samples, and the number of cells per subset was strongly correlated with RNA yield. The study compared TCRB repertoires of sorted circulating CD4+ T cell subsets between recently diagnosed type 1 diabetes patients and matched healthy donors.

Overall study outcomes, separate from this receptor: A moderate but significant shortening of TCRB CDR3 length was observed in type 1 diabetes patients in all four CD4+ subsets. Shorter templates might be favored by PCR, yet because patient and control samples were amplified and corrected together, any such skew would affect both groups equally. HLA sub-analyses involved small numbers of individuals, so any influence of HLA type on TCRB rearrangement remained unresolved. Because cDNA rather than genomic DNA was sequenced, highly expressing activated cells could have been over-represented, although no difference in activation and CD3 levels was found between groups. At VDJ recombination sites, patients with type 1 diabetes made fewer insertions and deleted more nucleotides, a pattern implying thymic rearrangement abnormalities. Naive, central memory and regulatory TCRB repertoires appeared more similar among patients than among healthy donors.

A single peripheral blood draw of around 0.11 L on average was collected from each donor into heparinised tubes. A BD FACSAria II was used to sort naive, central memory, regulatory and stem cell-like memory CD4+ T cells with a panel that included CD45RO, CCR7, CD25, CD127, CD95 and CD27. Purity was above 95% for every sorted population. Right away, PBMCs were isolated by Lymphoprep density gradient centrifugation and were stained directly, with no culture step. So that batch effects would be minimized, each experiment stained and sorted samples in pairs, pairing one healthy donor with one patient. The CDR3 spans 15 residues, from the cysteine through the phenylalanine. CDR3 DNA only is kept here, 45 bases in frame from base 1. Based on the germline V gene, the CDR1 and CDR2 sequences are SQVTM and ANQGSEA. Relative to germline, V is missing 5 bases and J is missing 3 bases, with 9 bases of the junction outside any gene match.

The High Capacity cDNA Reverse Transcription Kit was used to reverse transcribe all of the isolated RNA, meaning that expressed TCRB transcripts were what got sequenced. Deep immunoSEQ sequencing was performed on naive, central memory and regulatory T cell samples, with an average of roughly 3.6 million total reads per sample. Sorted cells were lysed in RLT buffer and RNA was extracted with DNase-treated RNeasy Micro or Mini kits, depending on cell number. To prevent cross-contamination, each cell subset was processed individually, whereas patient and healthy donor samples were processed jointly. The immunoSEQ multiplex PCR was used to amplify TCRB sequences from cDNA, generating 87-bp fragments that spanned the CDR3 region. Amplicons were sequenced on the Illumina HiSeq platform. The published analysis was carried out like this. PCR bias was computationally corrected using synthetic template baselines, reads within Hamming distance 2 were collapsed, and singletons that could not be merged were discarded. Reads were aligned against IMGT to assign V, D and J genes, CDR3 length and insertions or deletions at six rearrangement sites. Within each subset, clonotype counts were normalized to the number of sorted cells before true diversity and Gini coefficients were calculated with the tcR R package. The overlap coefficient, calculated on TCRB nucleotide sequences, was used to measure repertoire sharing. As a proxy for the pre-selection repertoire, out-of-frame TCRB sequences from naive cells were analyzed. The clones in this table, taken by TCRdb from immuneACCESS, are in-frame only. Not every clone is retained; where verified, under half of the shortfall comes from an unresolved V gene, and the cause of the rest is unknown. The DNA gave D and trimming, while V, J and clone size come from that table. This sample is represented by 500,000 to 650,000 clones; 9.5% to 15% of them were singletons. The ten most abundant clones make up about 0.11% of the sample.

As regards this clone: It lacks a known antigen. Within one base of it there is no much larger clone, and no base qualities were kept.

Rearrangement joined TRBV29-1 to TRBJ1-5; 8 of the junction bases match TRBD1. The sequenced sample consisted of naive CD4+ T cells from blood. The sample's cell subset or site, from its label and the paper: true naive CD4+ T cells. The TCR comes from a man aged 25 to 45 with type 1 diabetes. The DNA is TGCAGCGTTCTACAGGGGGGAGGGGACAATCAGCCCCAGCATTTT. The translation is CSVLQGGGDNQPQHF.